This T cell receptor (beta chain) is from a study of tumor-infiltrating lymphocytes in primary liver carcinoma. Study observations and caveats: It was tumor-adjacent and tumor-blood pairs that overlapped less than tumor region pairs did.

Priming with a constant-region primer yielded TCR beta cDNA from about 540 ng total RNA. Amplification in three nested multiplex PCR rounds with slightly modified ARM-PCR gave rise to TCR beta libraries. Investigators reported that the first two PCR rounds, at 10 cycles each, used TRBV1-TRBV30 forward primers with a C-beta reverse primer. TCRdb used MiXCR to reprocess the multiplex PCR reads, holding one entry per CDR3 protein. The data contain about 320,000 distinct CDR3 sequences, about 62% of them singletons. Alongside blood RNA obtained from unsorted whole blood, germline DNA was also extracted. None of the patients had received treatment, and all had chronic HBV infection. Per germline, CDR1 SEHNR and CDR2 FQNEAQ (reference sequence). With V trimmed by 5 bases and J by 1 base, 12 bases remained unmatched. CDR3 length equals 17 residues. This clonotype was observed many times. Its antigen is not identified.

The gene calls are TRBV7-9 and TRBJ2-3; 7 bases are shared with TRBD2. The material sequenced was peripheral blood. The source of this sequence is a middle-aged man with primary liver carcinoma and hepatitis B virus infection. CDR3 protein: CASSLSVRGDRTDTQYF. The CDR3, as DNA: TGTGCCAGCAGCCTATCCGTACGGGGGGACCGCACAGATACGCAGTATTTT.